The 9 T cell receptor beta chains below were found in one sample sequenced in a study of T cells in women clearing cervical HPV infection. The protocol was immunoSEQ multiplex PCR, while the TCRdb copy is restricted to in-frame clones and leaves out a portion. Listed are more than 15,000 clones; approximately 14% falls within the top ten. The sequenced sample consisted of blood buffy coat. The receptor source for this set is a woman between 18 and 70 years old with a cervical HPV16 infection that either progressed to CIN3+ or cleared (not recorded which).

In terms of frequency, this clone is medium-sized (0.01 to 0.1%). The read is 3 residues too short to cover the CDR3 end, so that end is filled in from the germline J gene. The chain combines TRBV2 with TRBJ2-3, with D unresolved. CDR1 is SNHLY, CDR2 FYNNEI, per germline. The CDR3 runs 12 residues. Trimming took 2 bases from V and 6 from J, leaving 6 bases between them. CDR3 sequence: CASSESRDTQYF. CDR3 DNA, as far as it was read: TGTGCCAGCAGTGAATCTAGGGATACG.

On this clone: The read stops 3 residues short of the end of the CDR3; the missing end is completed from the germline J gene. The chain joins TRBV2 to TRBJ1-2; TRBD1 agrees at 9 bases. The CDR3 covers 14 residues. Germline V gene sequence: CDR1 SNHLY, CDR2 FYNNEI. V lost 5 bases and J lost 4; bases outside the gene matches: 5. The CDR3 loop reads CASSQDRGIYGYTF. The sequenced CDR3 bases are TGTGCCAGCAGTCAGGACAGGGGAATCTATGGC. Combining the CDR3 with reference TRBV2 and TRBJ1-2 gives the whole variable domain EPEVTQTPSHQVTQMGQEVILRCVPISNHLYFYWYRQILGQKVEFLVSFYNNEISEKSEIFDDQFSVERPDGSNFTLKIRSTKLEDSAMYFCASSQDRGIYGYTFGSGTRLTVV.

On this clone: The sequence runs out 3 residues before the end of the CDR3; the remainder is reconstructed from the germline J gene. The gene calls are TRBV9 and TRBJ2-1, with 8 bases fitting TRBD2. Germline CDR1 reads SGDLS; CDR2 reads YYNGEE. Trimming at V came to 4 bases and at J to 3 bases, leaving 3 bases not matched to a gene. This CDR3 comprises 14 residues. The CDR3 is CASSPRGDYNEQFF. The part of the CDR3 DNA that was read is TGTGCCAGCAGCCCGCGGGGGGACTACAATGAG.

As concerns this clone: Read sequence stops 3 residues before the CDR3 end, and the germline J gene provides the missing end. J is TRBJ1-1 and V is TRBV14, with a possible D match to TRBD1 (5 bases). Germline-derived CDR1 and CDR2 are SGHDN and FVKESK. The CDR3 is 16 residues long. V lost 4 bases to trimming and J lost 1 base, with 16 bases between them. CDR3 bases read: TGTGCCAGCAGCCGAAAGATGTATCAGGGGAACACTGAA. Its translation: CASSRKMYQGNTE. The CDR3 in full is CASSRKMYQGNTEAFF.

Concerning this clone itself: The CDR3 end is not reached by the read, which stops 3 residues before it; the germline J gene fills it in. The chain combines TRBV5-1 with TRBJ2-5; possible D gene TRBD1, 6 bases. The ends were cut back, 4 bases at V and 5 bases at J, with 12 bases in the middle. Per germline, CDR1 SGHRS and CDR2 YFSETQ. The CDR3 is made up of 13 amino acids. CDR3 amino acids: CASSTWGRETQYF. CDR3 DNA, as far as it was read: TGCGCCAGCAGCACGTGGGGGCGGGAGACC.

In regard to this clone: The CDR3 goes on 3 residues after the read ends, and that part is filled in from the germline J gene. This chain links TRBV6-2 or TRBV6-3 with TRBJ2-3; D gene ambiguous. V lost 11 bases, J lost 1 base, and 13 bases lay in between. The CDR3 runs to 13 residues. Germline V gene data show CDR1 as MNHEY and CDR2 as SVGEGT. The CDR3 loop is CAAGLWRTDTQYF. The covered CDR3 bases are TGTGCCGCTGGTCTCTGGCGCACAGATACG.

Worth noting for this clone: The sequenced fragment ends 3 residues before the CDR3 boundary, so the rest is inferred from the germline J gene. V and J are TRBV18 and TRBJ2-1, with 9 positions matching TRBD2. The CDR3 is 16 residues long. V trimming: 5 bases; J trimming: 5 bases; junction bases outside the gene matches: 10. The V gene's germline CDR1 is KGHSH and CDR2 LQKENI. CDR3: CASSNSGSRAHNEQFF. The sequenced CDR3 bases are TGTGCCAGCTCAAATAGCGGGAGCCGAGCCCACAATGAG.

Details on this clone: The read gets to within 3 residues of the CDR3 end, and the germline J gene fills in the rest. The chain employs TRBV7-9 and TRBJ1-5; D unresolved. The germline V and J ends were trimmed by 4 bases and 4 bases, with 11 bases remaining between them. Germline loops: CDR1 SEHNR, CDR2 FQNEAQ (reference sequence). The CDR3 loop spans 14 amino acids. The CDR3 is CASSSAGGNQPQHF. The sequenced part of the CDR3 DNA is TGTGCCAGCAGCTCTGCGGGCGGGAATCAGCCC.

Points on this clone: The read is 3 residues too short to cover the CDR3 end, so that end is filled in from the germline J gene. The V call is TRBV2, the J call TRBJ2-3, with D perhaps matching TRBD2 (5 bases). The germline CDR1 and CDR2 sequences are SNHLY and FYNNEI. V was cut by 6 bases and J by 1 base, with 17 bases left in between. The CDR3 length is 16 residues. The sequenced part of the CDR3 DNA is TGTGCCAGCAGGGCCCAGGTTAGCGTTGGCACAGATACG. It encodes CASRAQVSVGTDT. The complete CDR3 protein is CASRAQVSVGTDTQYF.